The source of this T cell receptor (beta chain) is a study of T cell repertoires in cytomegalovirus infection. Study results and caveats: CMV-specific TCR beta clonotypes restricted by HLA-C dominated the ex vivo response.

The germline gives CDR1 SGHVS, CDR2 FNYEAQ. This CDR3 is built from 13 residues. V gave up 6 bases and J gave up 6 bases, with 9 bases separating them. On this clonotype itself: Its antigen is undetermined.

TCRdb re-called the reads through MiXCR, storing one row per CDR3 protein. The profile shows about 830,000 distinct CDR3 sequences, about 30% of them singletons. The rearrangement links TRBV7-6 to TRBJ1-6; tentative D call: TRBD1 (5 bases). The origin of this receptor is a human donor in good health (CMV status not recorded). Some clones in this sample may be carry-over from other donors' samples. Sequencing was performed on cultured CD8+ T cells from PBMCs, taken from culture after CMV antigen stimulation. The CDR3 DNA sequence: TGTGCCAGCAGTCCGGACACTAATTCACCCCTCCACTTT. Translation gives CASSPDTNSPLHF.